These T cell receptor beta chains were read from a single sample in a study of HIV-infected children after antiretroviral therapy interruption. TCRdb re-called the 3' RACE reads through MiXCR, storing one row per CDR3 protein. The sample has some 51,000 distinct CDR3 sequences; about 4.3% are singletons. Sample: CD45RA+ CD4+ T cells from PBMCs, pooled from several time points, taken from a donor given antiretroviral therapy, either interrupted or continuous. These receptors all come from a pool of human donors with HIV. CDR3s include the opening cysteine and the closing phenylalanine or tryptophan. A D gene is named only where the DNA matches it firmly. Clone size is stated in some rows and not others, as once, few, many or a class when expanded.

TRBV29-1	TRBJ1-1	many	TRBD1	CSATSRQGGMNTEAFF	TGCAGCGCAACCTCTCGACAGGGGGGGATGAACACTGAAGCTTTCTTT
TRBV30	TRBJ1-6	many	.	CALEKSPLHF	TGTGCCTTGGAAAAATCACCCCTCCACTTT
TRBV7-7	TRBJ2-5	few	.	CASTVMKGSQETQYF	TGTGCCAGCACCGTTATGAAGGGGAGCCAAGAGACCCAGTACTTC
TRBV3-1	TRBJ1-6	.	.	CASSQVGANSPLHF	TGTGCCAGCAGCCAAGTCGGGGCAAATTCACCCCTCCACTTT
TRBV20-1	TRBJ1-3	many	.	CSARKSPGNTIYF	TGCAGTGCTAGAAAGTCACCTGGAAACACCATATATTTT
TRBV7-2	TRBJ2-3	many	TRBD2	CASSFSGEGDTQYF	TGTGCCAGCAGCTTTAGCGGGGAGGGAGATACGCAGTATTTT
TRBV6-2/TRBV6-3	TRBJ2-1	.	.	CASNRGYNEQFF	TGTGCCAGCAACAGAGGGTACAATGAGCAGTTCTTC
TRBV6-9	TRBJ2-7	.	TRBD1	CASTQGQGAYEQYF	TGTGCCAGCACCCAGGGACAGGGGGCCTACGAGCAGTACTTC
TRBV5-4	TRBJ2-5	.	.	CASRTAGDETQYF	TGTGCCAGCAGGACCGCAGGGGACGAGACCCAGTACTTC
TRBV10-3	TRBJ1-1	medium-sized	.	CAISDVVPTEAFF	TGTGCCATCAGTGATGTAGTGCCCACTGAAGCTTTCTTT
TRBV6-2/TRBV6-3	TRBJ2-7	few	.	CASSYFHSYEQYF	TGTGCCAGCAGTTACTTTCACTCCTACGAGCAGTACTTC
TRBV29-1	TRBJ1-2	many	.	CSVEQQYYGYTF	TGCAGCGTTGAACAACAGTACTATGGCTACACCTTC
TRBV5-1	TRBJ2-3	.	.	CASSPTEGWADTQYF	TGCGCCAGCAGCCCCACGGAGGGTTGGGCGGATACGCAGTATTTT
TRBV7-2	TRBJ2-2	many	TRBD1	CASSRQGNTGELFF	TGTGCCAGCAGCCGACAGGGCAACACCGGGGAGCTGTTTTTT
TRBV12-3/TRBV12-4	TRBJ2-3	many	.	CASSFITDTQYF	TGTGCCAGCAGTTTTATCACAGATACGCAGTATTTT
TRBV15	TRBJ2-7	many	.	CATSRELGINIEQYF	TGTGCCACCAGCAGAGAATTAGGTATTAATATCGAGCAGTACTTC
TRBV20-1	TRBJ2-3	many	TRBD2	CSAVGERAGGPAQYF	TGCAGTGCCGTAGGAGAACGAGCGGGGGGGCCAGCGCAGTATTTT
TRBV29-1	TRBJ2-3	few	.	CSVRPGDTQYF	TGCAGCGTTCGACCGGGAGATACGCAGTATTTT
TRBV12-3/TRBV12-4	TRBJ2-1	many	TRBD1	CASSAGGEQFF	TGTGCCAGCAGTGCAGGGGGTGAGCAGTTCTTC
TRBV27	TRBJ1-5	.	TRBD1	CASSGQGLNQPQHF	TGTGCCAGCAGCGGACAGGGGCTTAATCAGCCCCAGCATTTT
TRBV27	TRBJ1-1	many	.	CASSLSFAGQSEAFF	TGTGCCAGCAGTTTATCGTTCGCCGGACAGTCCGAAGCTTTCTTT
TRBV18	TRBJ2-1	many	TRBD1	CASSLLQGSSYNEQFF	TGTGCCAGCTCATTATTACAGGGGTCTTCCTACAATGAGCAGTTCTTC
TRBV20-1	TRBJ1-2	.	.	CSADRTGTPRGLPF	TGCAGTGCTGATCGCACCGGGACGCCCCGGGGCCTACCCTTC
TRBV20-1	TRBJ1-5	medium-sized	.	CSARQMVTQHF	TGCAGTGCTAGACAGATGGTAACCCAGCATTTT
TRBV20-1	TRBJ1-1	many	.	CSATATGSRAEAFF	TGCAGTGCTACCGCGACGGGGAGTCGAGCTGAAGCTTTCTTT
TRBV20-1	TRBJ2-1	many	.	CSAREERDSSYNEQFF	TGCAGTGCTAGAGAGGAGCGAGACAGCTCCTACAATGAGCAGTTCTTC
TRBV23-1	TRBJ1-5	many	TRBD1	CASSKTGTGRIHQPQHF	TGCGCCAGCAGCAAAACCGGGACAGGAAGAATCCATCAGCCCCAGCATTTT
TRBV7-2	TRBJ1-4	once	.	CASSLGRDTDGKLFF	TGTGCCAGCAGCTTAGGAAGGGACACAGATGGAAAACTGTTTTTT
TRBV19	TRBJ2-6	many	TRBD2	CASDSPGRAGANVLTF	TGTGCCAGTGACTCCCCAGGGAGGGCTGGGGCCAACGTCCTGACTTTC
TRBV20-1	TRBJ1-2	many	.	CSAITRGEGGGYTF	TGCAGTGCTATCACCAGGGGTGAGGGGGGCGGCTACACCTTC
TRBV12-3/TRBV12-4	TRBJ2-2	many	.	CASDGEGTGELFF	TGTGCCAGTGATGGAGAAGGGACCGGGGAGCTGTTTTTT
TRBV19	TRBJ2-1	many	TRBD2	CASTKSHSSGGPNEQFF	TGTGCCAGTACCAAAAGCCATTCGTCGGGGGGGCCGAATGAGCAGTTCTTC
TRBV5-6	TRBJ2-7	many	.	CASSLASGGIYEQYF	TGTGCCAGCAGCTTGGCGTCAGGGGGGATCTACGAGCAGTACTTC
TRBV7-2	TRBJ2-1	.	.	CASSTLSGASYLNEQFF	TGTGCCAGCAGCACCCTGTCGGGGGCCTCCTATCTGAATGAGCAGTTCTTC
TRBV29-1	TRBJ2-1	.	TRBD1	CSVATYGQGGDEQFF	TGCAGCGTCGCAACATACGGACAGGGGGGCGATGAGCAGTTCTTC
TRBV2	TRBJ2-7	many	TRBD1	CASRGQDNEQYF	TGTGCCAGCAGAGGACAGGACAACGAGCAGTACTTC
TRBV18	TRBJ2-4	many	TRBD1	CASSPTGGQNIQYF	TGTGCCAGCTCACCTACAGGGGGCCAAAACATTCAGTACTTC
TRBV11-2	TRBJ2-7	many	.	CASRSSGRGNYEQYF	TGTGCCAGCAGATCCTCCGGTCGGGGGAACTACGAGCAGTACTTC
TRBV2	TRBJ2-3	many	.	CASTFMQGPLSTDTQYF	TGTGCCAGCACCTTCATGCAGGGACCGCTAAGCACAGATACGCAGTATTTT
TRBV11-3	TRBJ2-3	many	.	CASSSTTGDTQYF	TGTGCCAGCAGCTCTACTACGGGGGATACGCAGTATTTT
TRBV30	TRBJ1-2	many	.	CAWSGRQATYGYTF	TGTGCCTGGAGTGGAAGGCAGGCCACATATGGCTACACCTTC
TRBV2	TRBJ1-1	.	.	CASSDLRGGLTIEAFF	TGTGCCAGCAGTGATTTGCGGGGAGGGCTGACAATTGAAGCTTTCTTT
TRBV5-1	TRBJ2-3	.	.	CASSWSTDTQYF	TGCGCCAGCAGCTGGAGCACAGATACGCAGTATTTT
TRBV6-1	TRBJ1-1	many	TRBD1	CASKWDSNTEAFF	TGTGCCAGCAAGTGGGACAGTAACACTGAAGCTTTCTTT
TRBV12-3/TRBV12-4	TRBJ1-1	.	TRBD1	CASNPGTGGRGAFF	TGTGCCAGCAATCCCGGGACAGGGGGCCGGGGAGCTTTCTTT
TRBV4-1	TRBJ1-3	few	.	CASSPTATSGNTIYF	TGCGCCAGCAGCCCGACCGCAACCTCTGGAAACACCATATATTTT
TRBV6-1	TRBJ2-3	many	.	CATKKDTDTQYF	TGTGCCACCAAAAAGGACACAGATACGCAGTATTTT
TRBV20-1	TRBJ2-3	many	.	CSASDRGPLDTQYF	TGCAGTGCTAGCGACAGAGGCCCACTCGATACGCAGTATTTT